Listed below are T cell receptor beta chains from one sample, sequenced in a study of OX40 agonist ivuxolimab in advanced cancers. Sequenced by immunoSEQ multiplex PCR; TCRdb stores in-frame clones only, minus some. The sample yields about 41,000 clones, more than 70% seen once. The sequences come from CD4+ or CD8+ T cells sorted from blood, collected in a trial of the OX40 agonist ivuxolimab. Every receptor here comes from an adult with an advanced solid tumor such as melanoma, head and neck, liver or kidney cancer. Each CDR3 is given with its conserved first and last residue. Each record gives: J gene, V gene, D gene, clone size, CDR3 DNA, CDR3 protein. The D gene is left open where the match is weak. Expanded clones get a size class; other rows say once, few or many, or leave the size out.

>TRBJ1-1|TRBV10-3|.|.
TGTGCCATCAGACTGGGAGAGAACACTGAAGCTTTCTTT
CAIRLGENTEAFF
>TRBJ2-2|TRBV2|.|.
TGTGCCAGCAGAGGGCCGTACACCGGGGAGCTGTTTTTT
CASRGPYTGELFF
>TRBJ1-1|TRBV6-5|.|.
TGTGCCAGCAGGCGGGAGGTGGTAGCTTTCTTT
CASRREVVAFF
>TRBJ2-1|TRBV5-1|.|few
TGCGCCAGCAGCTTGGCTGGGGCCTACAATGAGCAGTTCTTC
CASSLAGAYNEQFF
>TRBJ2-5|TRBV28|TRBD1|once
TGTGCCAGCAGTCTAGGGACAGTACAAGAGACCCAGTACTTC
CASSLGTVQETQYF
>TRBJ2-5|TRBV6-9|TRBD1|.
TGTGCCAGCAGACCTCATGACAGGGGCGAGACCCAGTACTTC
CASRPHDRGETQYF
>TRBJ2-1|TRBV11-3|.|.
TGTGCCAGCAGCTTAGGGAGGGGAGGGCAGTTCTTC
CASSLGRGGQFF
>TRBJ2-5|TRBV25-1|.|.
TGTGCCAGCAGTGAGGCAGGACCTCAAGAGACCCAGTACTTC
CASSEAGPQETQYF
>TRBJ2-6|TRBV11-3|TRBD1|.
TGTGCCAGCACCTTGGCCGGGACAGACGTCTCTGGGGCCAACGTCCTGACTTTC
CASTLAGTDVSGANVLTF
>TRBJ1-4|TRBV7-6|TRBD1|.
TGTGCCAGCAGCTTAGCCGGGACAGGCCTGAATGAAAAACTGTTTTTT
CASSLAGTGLNEKLFF
>TRBJ2-3|TRBV27|TRBD2|.
TGTGCCAGCAGTTTCGGGAGGGCCAAGGGGTATACGCAGTATTTT
CASSFGRAKGYTQYF
>TRBJ2-7|TRBV11-3|.|.
TGTGCCAGCACCCGAAGGGCGGGACAGCCTTACGAGCAGTACTTC
CASTRRAGQPYEQYF
>TRBJ1-5|TRBV19|TRBD1|.
TGTGCCAGTAGTATAGGGGGACAGAGGGATCAGCCCCAGCATTTT
CASSIGGQRDQPQHF
>TRBJ1-1|TRBV2|.|.
TGTGCCAGCAGTGTGGGAGGGAGGGCTTTCTTT
CASSVGGRAFF
>TRBJ1-1|TRBV5-1|.|.
TGCGCCAGCAGCTTGGTAGACCTGGGGTTGGCTGCTGAAGCTTTCTTT
CASSLVDLGLAAEAFF
>TRBJ2-5|TRBV28|TRBD2|.
TGTGCCAGCAGTCCTTTGATGGTTAGCGGGAGAATAGAGACCCAGTACTTC
CASSPLMVSGRIETQYF
>TRBJ1-2|TRBV29-1|.|few
TGCAGCGTTGGAGACGTGGGACCCTATGGCTACACCTTC
CSVGDVGPYGYTF